The clone carrying this T cell receptor (beta chain) showed up just a few times. The time point here: newly diagnosed GD, antithyroid drugs for less than 3 months. RNA extracted from PBMCs served as the sequencing template. TCR beta libraries were built with iRepertoire HTBI primers and Arm-PCR of CDR3 regions. TCRdb itself ran the multiplex PCR reads through MiXCR, one entry per CDR3 protein. Of 350,000 to 550,000 distinct CDR3 sequences listed, 14% are singletons. This sample is drawn from a study of regulatory T cells in long-lasting Graves disease. The CDR3 has 19 residues. With 3 bases clipped from V and 6 bases from J, the junction kept 17 bases outside the gene matches. CDR1 and CDR2 from the germline V gene are LNHDA and SQIVND (reference sequence). The sample was also reused in another study, on T cells in Graves' hyperthyroidism and ophthalmopathy.

The chain links TRBV19 to TRBJ2-1, with TRBD2 identical over 10 bases. The origin of this receptor is a woman aged 45 to 65 with Graves disease. The sample was peripheral blood mononuclear cells (PBMCs), taken at new diagnosis, from a patient treated with antithyroid drugs. CDR3 loop: CASSIVGLAVKGTANEQFF. CDR3 DNA: TGTGCCAGTAGTATCGTTGGACTAGCGGTTAAAGGGACTGCCAATGAGCAGTTCTTC.